The T cell receptor (beta chain) described here comes from a study of identical twins. This CDR3 region has 12 residues. The V and J ends lost 7 bases and 9 bases respectively, with 14 bases between them. In germline, CDR1 is MNHEY, CDR2 SVGEGT. A single record per CDR3 protein comes from TCRdb applying MiXCR to the 5' RACE reads. In the table there are fewer than 500,000 distinct CDR3 sequences, roughly 24% of which are singletons. The sample was also reused in another study, on T cells expressing NK-cell markers. That study reports: Out of eight donors sequenced, seven tested HCMV-seropositive and the remaining one seronegative.

The V gene is TRBV6-2 or TRBV6-3, the J gene TRBJ2-3; D remains ambiguous. Specimen: CD4+ T cells sorted from blood. This TCR derives from a woman in her late teens or twenties in good health. The chain's CDR3 is CASKDSISTQYF. CDR3 DNA sequence: TGTGCCAGCAAGGATTCGATTTCCACGCAGTATTTT.